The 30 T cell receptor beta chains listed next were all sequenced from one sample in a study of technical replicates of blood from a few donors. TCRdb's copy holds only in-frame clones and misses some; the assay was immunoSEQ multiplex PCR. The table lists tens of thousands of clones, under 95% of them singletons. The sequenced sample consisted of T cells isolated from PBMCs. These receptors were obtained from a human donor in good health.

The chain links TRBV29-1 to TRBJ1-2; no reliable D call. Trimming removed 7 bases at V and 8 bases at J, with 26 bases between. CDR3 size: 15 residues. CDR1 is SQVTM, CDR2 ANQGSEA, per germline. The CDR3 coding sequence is TGCAGCGCGTTAGTAGTCTCAGGCCTCCTTAGAGGCTACACCTTC. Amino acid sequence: CSALVVSGLLRGYTF.

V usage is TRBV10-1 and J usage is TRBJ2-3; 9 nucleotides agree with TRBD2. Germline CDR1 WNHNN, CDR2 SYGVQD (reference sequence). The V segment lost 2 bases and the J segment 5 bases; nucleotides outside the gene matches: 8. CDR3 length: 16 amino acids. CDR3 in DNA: TGCGCCAGCAGTGAGGTGTTAGCGGGAGAAGAAGATACGCAGTATTTT. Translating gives CASSEVLAGEEDTQYF.

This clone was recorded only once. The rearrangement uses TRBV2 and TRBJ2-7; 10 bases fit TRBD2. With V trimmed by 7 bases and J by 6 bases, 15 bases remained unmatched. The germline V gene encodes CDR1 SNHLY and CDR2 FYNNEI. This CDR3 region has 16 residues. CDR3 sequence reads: CASIGGTSAQQGEQYF. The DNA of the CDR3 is TGTGCCAGCATTGGGGGGACTAGCGCGCAACAAGGCGAGCAGTACTTC.

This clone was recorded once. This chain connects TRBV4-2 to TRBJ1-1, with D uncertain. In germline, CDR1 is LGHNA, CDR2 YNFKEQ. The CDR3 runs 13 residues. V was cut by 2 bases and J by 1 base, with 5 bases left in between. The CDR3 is CASSQRQNTEAFF. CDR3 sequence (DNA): TGTGCCAGCAGCCAACGACAGAACACTGAAGCTTTCTTT.

The CDR3 DNA follows: TGTGCCAGCAGCGTAGGATCTCACCTAGCAGAAAGCACAGATACGCAGTATTTT. Amino acids: CASSVGSHLAESTDTQYF. J is TRBJ2-3 and V is TRBV9, with D perhaps matching TRBD2 (5 bases). CDR3 size: 18 residues. Germline V gene sequence: CDR1 SGDLS, CDR2 YYNGEE. Between the trimmed V and J ends, which lost 0 bases and 0 bases, there was a span of 17 bases.

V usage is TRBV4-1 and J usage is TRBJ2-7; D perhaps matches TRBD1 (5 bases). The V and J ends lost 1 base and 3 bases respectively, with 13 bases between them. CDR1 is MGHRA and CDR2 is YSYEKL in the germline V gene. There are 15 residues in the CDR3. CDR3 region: CASSQVPAGIYEQYF. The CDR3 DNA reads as TGCGCCAGCAGCCAAGTCCCTGCAGGGATCTACGAGCAGTACTTC.

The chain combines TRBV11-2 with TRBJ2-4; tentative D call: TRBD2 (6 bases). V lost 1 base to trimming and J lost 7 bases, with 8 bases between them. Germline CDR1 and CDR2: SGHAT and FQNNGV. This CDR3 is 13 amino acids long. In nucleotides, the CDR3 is TGTGCCAGCAGCTTAGGGGCGGGGAACATTCAGTACTTC. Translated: CASSLGAGNIQYF.

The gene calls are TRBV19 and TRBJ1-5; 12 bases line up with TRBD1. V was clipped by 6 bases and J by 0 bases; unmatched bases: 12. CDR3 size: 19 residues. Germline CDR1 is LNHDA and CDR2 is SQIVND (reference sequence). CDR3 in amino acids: CASSPWGQGAYGSNQPQHF. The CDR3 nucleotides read TGTGCCAGTAGCCCCTGGGGACAGGGGGCGTATGGTAGCAATCAGCCCCAGCATTTT.

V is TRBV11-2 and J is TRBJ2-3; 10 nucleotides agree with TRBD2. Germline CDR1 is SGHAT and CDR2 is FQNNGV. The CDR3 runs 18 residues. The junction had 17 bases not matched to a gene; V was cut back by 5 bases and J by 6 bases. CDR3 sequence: CASSPLGWSGGVWDTQYF. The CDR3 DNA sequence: TGTGCCAGCAGCCCCCTAGGGTGGAGCGGGGGGGTATGGGATACGCAGTATTTT.

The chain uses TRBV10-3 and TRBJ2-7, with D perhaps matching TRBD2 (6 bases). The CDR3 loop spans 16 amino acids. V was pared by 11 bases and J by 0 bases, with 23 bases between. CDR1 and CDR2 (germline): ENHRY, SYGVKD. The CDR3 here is CASSDEIGTYSYEQYF. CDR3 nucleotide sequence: TGTGCCTCTAGCGATGAGATCGGGACTTACTCCTACGAGCAGTACTTC.

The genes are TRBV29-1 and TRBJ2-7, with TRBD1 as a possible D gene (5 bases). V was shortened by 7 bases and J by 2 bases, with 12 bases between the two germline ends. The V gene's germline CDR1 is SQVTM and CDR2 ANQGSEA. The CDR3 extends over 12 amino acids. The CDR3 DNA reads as TGCAGCGCTGAGGACAAAACCTACGAGCAGTACTTC. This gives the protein CSAEDKTYEQYF.

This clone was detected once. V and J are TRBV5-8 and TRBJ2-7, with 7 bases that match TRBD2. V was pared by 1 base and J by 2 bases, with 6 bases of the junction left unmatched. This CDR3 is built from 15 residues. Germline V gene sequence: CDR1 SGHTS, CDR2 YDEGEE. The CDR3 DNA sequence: TGTGCCAGCAGCTTGATTGGCGGGAGCCCCTACGAGCAGTACTTC. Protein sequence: CASSLIGGSPYEQYF. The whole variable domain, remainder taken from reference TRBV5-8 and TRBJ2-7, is EAGVTQSPTHLIKTRGQQATLRCSPISGHTSVYWYQQALGLGLQFLLWYDEGEERNRGNFPPRFSGRQFPNYSSELNVNALELEDSALYLCASSLIGGSPYEQYFGPGTRLTVT.

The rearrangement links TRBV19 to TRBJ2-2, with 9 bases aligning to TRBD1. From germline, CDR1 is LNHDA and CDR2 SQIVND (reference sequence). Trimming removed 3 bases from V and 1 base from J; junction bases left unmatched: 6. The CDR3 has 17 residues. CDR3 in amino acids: CASSIFLGQGNTGELFF. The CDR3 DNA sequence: TGTGCCAGTAGTATCTTTCTGGGACAGGGGAACACCGGGGAGCTGTTTTTT.

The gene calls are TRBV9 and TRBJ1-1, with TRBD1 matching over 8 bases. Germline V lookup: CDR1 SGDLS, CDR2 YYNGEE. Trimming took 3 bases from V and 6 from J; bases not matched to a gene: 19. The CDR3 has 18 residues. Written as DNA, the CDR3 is TGTGCCAGCAGCGCCTTGACAGGGGCCTGGGGTTCAAATGCTGAAGCTTTCTTT. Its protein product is CASSALTGAWGSNAEAFF.

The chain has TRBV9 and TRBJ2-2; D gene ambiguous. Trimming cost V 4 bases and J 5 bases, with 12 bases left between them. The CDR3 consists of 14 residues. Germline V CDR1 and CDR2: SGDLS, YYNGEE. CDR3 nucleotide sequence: TGTGCCAGCAGCTCGTACCAGAGGACCGGGGAGCTGTTTTTT. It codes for CASSSYQRTGELFF.

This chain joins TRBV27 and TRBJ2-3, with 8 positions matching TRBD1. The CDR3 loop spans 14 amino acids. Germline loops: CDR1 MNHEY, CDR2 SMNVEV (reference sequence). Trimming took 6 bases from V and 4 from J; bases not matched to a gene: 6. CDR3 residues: CASRSDREADTQYF. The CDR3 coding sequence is TGTGCCAGCAGGTCGGACAGGGAGGCAGATACGCAGTATTTT.

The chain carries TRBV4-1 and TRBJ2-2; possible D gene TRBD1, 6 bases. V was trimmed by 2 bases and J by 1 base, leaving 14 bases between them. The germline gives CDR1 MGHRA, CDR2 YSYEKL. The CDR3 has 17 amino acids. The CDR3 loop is CASSQTGQLLNTGELFF. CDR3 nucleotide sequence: TGCGCCAGCAGCCAAACCGGACAGCTCCTGAACACCGGGGAGCTGTTTTTT.

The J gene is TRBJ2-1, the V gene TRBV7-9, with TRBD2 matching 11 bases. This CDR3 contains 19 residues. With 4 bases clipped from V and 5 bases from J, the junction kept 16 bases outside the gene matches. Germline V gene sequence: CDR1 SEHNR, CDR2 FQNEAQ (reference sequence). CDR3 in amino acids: CASSYGTSGSSPYHNEQFF. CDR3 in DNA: TGTGCCAGCAGCTACGGGACTAGCGGCTCATCCCCGTACCACAATGAGCAGTTCTTC.

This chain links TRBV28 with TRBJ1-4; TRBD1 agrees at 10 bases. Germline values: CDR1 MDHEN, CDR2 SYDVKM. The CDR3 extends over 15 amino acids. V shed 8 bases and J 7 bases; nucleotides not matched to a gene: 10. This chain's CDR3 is CASGLIDRGPEKLFF. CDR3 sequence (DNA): TGTGCCAGCGGCTTAATCGACAGGGGGCCTGAAAAACTGTTTTTT. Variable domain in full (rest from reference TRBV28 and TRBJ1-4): DVKVTQSSRYLVKRTGEKVFLECVQDMDHENMFWYRQDPGLGLRLIYFSYDVKMKEKGDIPEGYSVSREKKERFSLILESASTNQTSMYLCASGLIDRGPEKLFFGSGTQLSVL.

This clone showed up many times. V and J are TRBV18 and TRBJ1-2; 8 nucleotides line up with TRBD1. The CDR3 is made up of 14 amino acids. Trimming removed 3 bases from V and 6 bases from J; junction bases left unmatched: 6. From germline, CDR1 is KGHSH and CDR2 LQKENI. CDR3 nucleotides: TGTGCCAGCTCACCTCCGGGACAGGCTCATGGCTACACCTTC. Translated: CASSPPGQAHGYTF.

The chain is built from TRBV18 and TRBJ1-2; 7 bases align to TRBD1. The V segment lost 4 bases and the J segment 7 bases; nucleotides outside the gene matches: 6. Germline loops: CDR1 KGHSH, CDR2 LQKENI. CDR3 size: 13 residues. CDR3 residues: CASSRDSASGYTF. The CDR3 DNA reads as TGTGCCAGCTCACGGGACAGTGCCTCTGGCTACACCTTC.

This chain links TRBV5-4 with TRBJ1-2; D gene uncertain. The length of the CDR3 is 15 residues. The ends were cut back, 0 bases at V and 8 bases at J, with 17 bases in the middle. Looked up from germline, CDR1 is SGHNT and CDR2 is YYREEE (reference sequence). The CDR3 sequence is CASSLEYGIVRGYTF. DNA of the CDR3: TGTGCCAGCAGCTTGGAGTACGGGATCGTGCGGGGCTACACCTTC.

The CDR3 sequence is CASSSGQGGYEQYF. In nucleotides, the CDR3 is TGTGCCAGCAGCTCTGGACAGGGGGGCTACGAGCAGTACTTC. The chain uses TRBV5-5 and TRBJ2-7, with 10 positions matching TRBD1. J was trimmed by 3 bases and V by 3 bases; bases with no gene match: 3. The CDR3 sequence is 14 residues long. Germline lookup yields CDR1 SGHKS and CDR2 YYEKEE (reference sequence). The full variable domain, with the rest looked up from reference TRBV5-5 and TRBJ2-7, is DAGVTQSPTHLIKTRGQQVTLRCSPISGHKSVSWYQQVLGQGPQFIFQYYEKEERGRGNFPDRFSARQFPNYSSELNVNALLLGDSALYLCASSSGQGGYEQYFGPGTRLTVT.

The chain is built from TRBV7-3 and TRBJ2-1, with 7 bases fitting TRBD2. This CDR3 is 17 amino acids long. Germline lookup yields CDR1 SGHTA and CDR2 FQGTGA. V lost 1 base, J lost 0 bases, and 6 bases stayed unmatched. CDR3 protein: CASSLNPLAPSYNEQFF. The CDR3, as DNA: TGTGCCAGCAGCTTAAATCCACTAGCGCCCTCCTACAATGAGCAGTTCTTC.

The CDR3 protein is CASSLASGVGQPQHF. The CDR3 nucleotides read TGTGCCAGCAGCTTGGCCTCAGGGGTTGGACAGCCCCAGCATTTT. The chain joins TRBV5-8 to TRBJ1-5, with D tentatively TRBD1 (6 bases). The CDR3 spans 15 residues. V lost 0 bases and J 7 bases, leaving 14 bases between the germline ends. Germline V gene sequence: CDR1 SGHTS, CDR2 YDEGEE.

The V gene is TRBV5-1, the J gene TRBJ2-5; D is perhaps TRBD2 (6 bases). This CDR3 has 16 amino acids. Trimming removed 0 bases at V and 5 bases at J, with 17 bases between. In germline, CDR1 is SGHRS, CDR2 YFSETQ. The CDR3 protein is CASSLEFLGGRETQYF. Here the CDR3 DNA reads TGCGCCAGCAGCTTGGAGTTCTTGGGGGGAAGGGAGACCCAGTACTTC.

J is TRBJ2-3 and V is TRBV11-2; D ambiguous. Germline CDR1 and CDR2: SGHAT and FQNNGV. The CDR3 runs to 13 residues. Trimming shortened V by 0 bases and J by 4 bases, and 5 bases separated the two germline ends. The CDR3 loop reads CASSLDISDTQYF. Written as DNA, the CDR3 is TGTGCCAGCAGCTTAGATATCTCAGATACGCAGTATTTT.

In DNA, the CDR3 is TGTGCCAGTAGAAGACAGGGGAACTATGGCTACACCTTC. This encodes CASRRQGNYGYTF. The V and J genes are TRBV19 and TRBJ1-2; 8 nucleotides align to TRBD1. In germline, CDR1 is LNHDA, CDR2 SQIVND (reference sequence). Trimming at V came to 6 bases and at J to 2 bases, leaving 2 bases not matched to a gene. The CDR3 covers 13 residues.

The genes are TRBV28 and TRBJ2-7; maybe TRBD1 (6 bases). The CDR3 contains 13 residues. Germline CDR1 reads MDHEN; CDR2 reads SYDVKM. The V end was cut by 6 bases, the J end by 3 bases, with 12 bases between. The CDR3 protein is CASSLTGNYEQYF. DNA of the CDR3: TGTGCCAGCAGCCTTACAGGGAACTACGAGCAGTACTTC.

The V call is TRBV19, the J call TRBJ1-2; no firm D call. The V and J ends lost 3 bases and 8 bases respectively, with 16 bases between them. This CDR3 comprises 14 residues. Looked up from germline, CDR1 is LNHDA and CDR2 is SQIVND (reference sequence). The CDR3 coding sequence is TGTGCCAGTAGTATTCCCTCGACTCCGAGGGGCTACACCTTC. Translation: CASSIPSTPRGYTF.